This T cell receptor (beta chain) was found in a study of response to subunit inactivated influenza vaccine (dated by TCRdb to the late 2010s). Regarding the research as a whole: To follow how T cells responded to a trivalent subunit inactivated influenza vaccine, the researchers relied on deep quantitative profiling of the T cell receptor repertoire. What the study reported, not specific to this receptor: It was suggested by the authors that each seasonal influenza vaccination may recruit only a limited number of new T cells.

Many counts were recorded for this clonotype. Its antigen specificity is not known. One base away there is no much larger clone; base qualities are not given. The library was made by RT-PCR. Reads for this sample came from an Illumina HiSeq 2500. The raw public reads went through TCRdb reprocessing: fastp at Q25, MiXCR clone calling, in-frame beta chains kept. Here each entry gathers all rows of one CDR3 protein and keeps the most common genes and DNA. This sample comprises just under 250,000 distinct CDR3 sequences, 10% to 15% of them detected only once. The ten largest make up 7.8% of the sample. CDR1 and CDR2, looked up from the germline V gene, are SGHRS and YFSETQ. Unmatched junction bases come to 2, with V trimmed by 2 bases and J by 2 bases. Counted from cysteine to phenylalanine, this CDR3 has 14 amino acids. CDR3 DNA is the only sequence kept; it has 42 bases, read in frame from the first base.

The sample here was non-naive T cells sorted from PBMCs, taken 14 days before vaccination. The cell subset or site label, as the study defines it: memory T cell fraction. The sequence derives from a middle-aged man who received an inactivated influenza vaccine. Donor details come from another sample of the same person, matched by shared clones. The chain was built from TRBV5-1 and TRBJ2-3; 7 of the junction bases match TRBD2. The sequenced DNA is TGCGCCAGCAGCTTAAGACTAGCCACAGATACGCAGTATTTT. This translates into CASSLRLATDTQYF.